This T cell receptor beta chain originates from a study of T cell clonotyping in hematopoietic cell transplantation (dated by TCRdb to the early 2020s). A note on the overall study: Recipient samples taken before transplant were collected after cytoreduction. Recruitment of patients ran from late 2015 to early 2017, and follow-up continued until late 2020 or until death. The study collected over a hundred blood samples from 30 to 45 consecutive transplant recipients and their related donors. The investigation overall reported the following: The sample size was limited, and CD4 and CD8 repertoire contributions could not be separated because cells were not sorted. Only a small fraction of recipient repertoires overlapped donor repertoires, with over 97% appearing de novo at the given depth. Recipient TCR diversity fell after transplant, with pathologically expanded clonotypes rising progressively from day 30 to day 180. Inverse Simpson Index values from donors and from recipients before transplant predicted broader TCR repertoire diversity after transplant.

Note on this clone: Its antigen remains unidentified. No clone much larger than this one lies a single base away; base qualities are absent.

The sample's time point label, decoded: recipient sample about 28 days before transplant, after cytoreduction. Blood samples were obtained from recipients approximately 28 days before transplant and at days 30, 100 and 180 after transplant. Nuclei Lysis Solution was used to extract genomic DNA from fresh or cryopreserved unfractionated peripheral blood mononuclear cells. With the immunoSEQ assay, which is a bias-controlled multiplex PCR relying on V- and J-specific primers, TCR beta CDR3 regions were amplified from genomic DNA. In a second PCR step, the CDR3 amplicons were tagged with a proprietary barcode plus Illumina adapter sequences. An Illumina MiSeq instrument was used to sequence the CDR3 libraries. As for the authors' bioinformatics: immunoSEQ Analyzer 3.0 was used for export and quality control, with R Bioconductor and Immunarch used for downstream analyses. Only productive rearrangements within the normalized downsampled data set were used in the calculation of repertoire metrics. In the normalized cohort, a clonotype counted as pathologically expanded if the clonotype was larger than 5 templates. Repertoire diversity was measured with the Inverse Simpson Index. To capture all clonotypes, CMV-specificity analyses were performed on the non-normalized data set. The table was pulled from immuneACCESS by TCRdb, which kept in-frame rearrangements only. Such tables lose some clones; where checked, under half of the loss comes from unresolved V genes, and the rest has no known cause. That table is the source of V, J and clone size, and D and trimming were worked out from the DNA. The sample includes roughly 46,000 clones, with roughly 85% observed a single time. Of the sample, roughly 5.5% is held by the ten largest clones.

Reading the germline V gene gives CDR1 MNHEY and CDR2 SVGAGI. The CDR3 holds 15 amino acids from the cysteine to the phenylalanine. This entry keeps only the CDR3 DNA: 45 bases, framed from base 1. The junction shows trimming of 7 bases on V and 2 bases on J, and the gene matches do not reach 9 bases of it. The rearranged chain carries TRBV6-5 and TRBJ2-7; the central 9 bases match TRBD1. This sample comprised peripheral blood mononuclear cells, obtained before stem cell transplant. The receptor's source is a man between 60 and 75 years old with myelodysplastic syndrome. Some clones in this sample may be carry-over from other donors' samples. The CDR3 region has the sequence CASKARDRVTYEQYF. The sequence in DNA is TGTGCCAGCAAAGCACGGGACAGGGTTACCTACGAGCAGTACTTC.